What follows are 16 T cell receptor beta chains derived from one specimen sequenced in a study of Graves' ophthalmopathy and Graves' hyperthyroidism. The study amplified TCR beta CDR3 regions using RNA transcripts. The authors performed first-round RT-PCR with HTBI primers and then a second-round multiplex PCR. Using its own MiXCR run on the multiplex PCR reads, TCRdb lists one record per CDR3 protein. The repertoire includes 350,000 or so distinct CDR3 sequences, roughly a sixth of them detected once, and roughly 12% sits in the top ten. What was sequenced was peripheral blood. The receptors come from an adult man with Graves' ophthalmopathy.

This clonotype was counted at least ten times. The chain recombines TRBV24-1 with TRBJ1-5; D is unresolved. Per the germline V gene, CDR1 is KGHDR and CDR2 is SFDVKD. V was pared by 4 bases and J by 7 bases, with 10 bases between. The CDR3 sequence is 13 residues long. This chain's CDR3 is CATSERARQPQHF. CDR3 sequence (DNA): TGTGCCACCAGTGAGAGGGCAAGGCAGCCCCAGCATTTT.

This clonotype was counted at least ten times. The rearrangement uses TRBV12-3 or TRBV12-4 and TRBJ2-7, with 7 positions matching TRBD1. Trimming at V came to 3 bases and at J to 5 bases, leaving 13 bases not matched to a gene. The CDR3 is 16 amino acids. CDR3 bases: TGTGCCAGCAGTTTTTTTCGGGTCGGACAGGCAAACGAGCAGTACTTC. Translated: CASSFFRVGQANEQYF.

Many counts were recorded for this clonotype. V usage is TRBV5-4 and J usage is TRBJ2-2, with a possible D match to TRBD1 (6 bases). The CDR3 is 14 residues long. V was clipped by 5 bases and J by 6 bases, with 14 bases between them. CDR1 is SGHNT and CDR2 is YYREEE in the germline V gene (reference sequence). The CDR3 sequence is CASRDSGVAGELFF. The CDR3 DNA reads TGTGCCAGCAGAGATTCAGGGGTAGCCGGGGAGCTGTTTTTT.

This clonotype was recorded at least ten times. The chain joins TRBV11-2 to TRBJ1-5; D perhaps matches TRBD1 (5 bases). Deletions cut 1 base from V and 0 bases from J, with 10 bases between. The CDR3 extends over 16 amino acids. Germline lookup yields CDR1 SGHAT and CDR2 FQNNGV. The CDR3 region is CASSLVAGPSNQPQHF. CDR3 coding DNA: TGTGCCAGCAGCTTAGTAGCGGGGCCTAGCAATCAGCCCCAGCATTTT.

J is TRBJ1-1 and V is TRBV6-1, with 8 bases matching TRBD1. Trimming removed 11 bases from V and 13 bases from J; junction bases left unmatched: 12. This CDR3 spans 11 amino acids. Per the germline V gene, CDR1 is MNHNS and CDR2 is SASEGT. The chain's CDR3 is CASRTGWTGFF. As DNA, the CDR3 is TGTGCCTCACGGACAGGGTGGACTGGTTTCTTT.

This clonotype was seen more than once but under ten times. The CDR3 spells CASSPGGQEAFF. The CDR3 DNA sequence: TGTGCCAGCTCACCAGGCGGACAGGAAGCTTTCTTT. V usage is TRBV18 and J usage is TRBJ1-1; D perhaps matches TRBD1 (6 bases). This CDR3 has 12 amino acids. V was shortened by 2 bases and J by 8 bases, with 9 bases between the two germline ends. Germline CDR1 is KGHSH and CDR2 is LQKENI.

This clonotype was picked up many times. The genes are TRBV12-3 or TRBV12-4 and TRBJ2-7; D not resolved. This CDR3 is built from 13 residues. Trimming left V 7 bases short and J 3 bases short, with 13 bases between. CDR3 residues: CASTSGGLYEQYF. The CDR3 nucleotides read TGTGCCAGCACCTCAGGTGGCCTCTACGAGCAGTACTTC.

This clonotype has ten or more counts. This rearrangement joins TRBV10-3 to TRBJ1-1, with a weak D call TRBD1 (5 bases). The CDR3 covers 12 residues. Trimming cost V 3 bases and J 3 bases, with 5 bases left between them. Germline CDR1 is ENHRY and CDR2 is SYGVKD. The CDR3 DNA sequence: TGTGCCATCAGTGACAGGGACACTGAAGCTTTCTTT. Its translation is CAISDRDTEAFF.

The V gene is TRBV12-3 or TRBV12-4, the J gene TRBJ1-5; a weak D match, TRBD1 (6 bases). This CDR3 has 17 residues. With 0 bases removed from V and 0 bases from J, the gap between germline ends came to 12 bases. Here the CDR3 DNA reads TGTGCCAGCAGTTTAGCGTTGGACAGAAATAGCAATCAGCCCCAGCATTTT. It codes for CASSLALDRNSNQPQHF.

The chain employs TRBV12-3 or TRBV12-4 and TRBJ2-7; the match to TRBD1 covers 7 bases. The CDR3 runs 13 residues. The ends lost 7 bases at V and 5 bases at J; junction bases unmatched: 8. CDR3 loop: CASTLQTGNEQYF. The CDR3 DNA is TGTGCCAGCACCCTACAGACAGGGAACGAGCAGTACTTC.

This clonotype has a count of ten or more. The chain is built from TRBV13 and TRBJ1-1; 8 nucleotides line up with TRBD1. This CDR3 contains 14 residues. V was clipped by 3 bases and J by 5 bases; unmatched bases: 5. Germline CDR1 PRHDT, CDR2 FYEKMQ (reference sequence). CDR3 coding DNA: TGTGCCAGCAGCTTGCGGACAGGGAGAACTGAAGCTTTCTTT. Translation: CASSLRTGRTEAFF.

This clonotype has a count of ten or more. The rearrangement uses TRBV7-3 and TRBJ2-2; 11 bases are a match to TRBD1. The junction had 6 bases not matched to a gene; V was cut back by 1 base and J by 8 bases. This CDR3 is 16 amino acids long. Germline loops: CDR1 SGHTA, CDR2 FQGTGA. The CDR3 nucleotides are TGTGCCAGCAGCTTAAACGGACAGGGGGCTTCGGGGGAGCTGTTTTTT. Protein sequence: CASSLNGQGASGELFF.

This clonotype occurred many times. The CDR3, as DNA: TGTGCCAGCAGCTTTCTGGATTATAATTCACCCCTCCACTTT. Protein: CASSFLDYNSPLHF. This sequence joins TRBV7-9 and TRBJ1-6; D not resolved. Trimming shortened V by 3 bases and J by 4 bases, and 7 bases separated the two germline ends. The germline CDR1 and CDR2 sequences are SEHNR and FQNEAQ (reference sequence). The CDR3 has 14 residues.

The rearrangement joins TRBV4-3 to TRBJ2-4, with TRBD1 matching over 7 bases. Looked up from germline, CDR1 is LGHNA and CDR2 is YSLEER. V shed 1 base and J 3 bases; nucleotides not matched to a gene: 6. The CDR3 extends over 16 amino acids. In nucleotides, the CDR3 is TGCGCCAGCAGCCAAGCTACGACAGGGATCAAAAACATTCAGTACTTC. It is translated as CASSQATTGIKNIQYF.

Ten or more counts support this clonotype. This chain connects TRBV10-3 to TRBJ2-2; TRBD2 matches at 9 bases. V trimming: 10 bases; J trimming: 8 bases; junction bases outside the gene matches: 14. The CDR3 sequence is 15 residues long. Per the germline V gene, CDR1 is ENHRY and CDR2 is SYGVKD. CDR3: CATRGREGPTGELFF. DNA of the CDR3: TGTGCCACCAGAGGGCGGGAGGGCCCAACTGGGGAGCTGTTTTTT.

This clonotype was detected many times. V gene TRBV19 combines with J gene TRBJ2-3; TRBD2 might be the D (7 bases). The germline CDR1 and CDR2 sequences are LNHDA and SQIVND (reference sequence). The CDR3 loop spans 15 amino acids. The V and J ends lost 4 bases and 6 bases respectively, with 17 bases between them. The CDR3 reads CASSKREGDEDTQYF. CDR3 DNA: TGTGCCAGTAGTAAGAGGGAGGGGGATGAGGATACGCAGTATTTT.